A single sample is the source of the 10 T cell receptor beta chains below, sequenced in a study of T cell repertoires in cytomegalovirus infection. These receptors have no known antigen. TCRdb recomputed calls from the reads with MiXCR, one row per CDR3 protein. The sample includes about 310,000 distinct CDR3 sequences, approximately 25% of them seen just once. The sample was cultured PBMCs, taken from culture after CMV antigen stimulation. These TCRs come from a human donor in good health (CMV status not recorded). Some clones in this sample may be carry-over from other donors' samples.

This clonotype appeared a few times. The rearrangement uses TRBV5-6 and TRBJ1-1; TRBD1 matches at 7 bases. The CDR3 length is 17 residues. Germline V gene lookup returns CDR1 SGHDT and CDR2 YYEEEE. V was clipped by 3 bases and J by 0 bases; unmatched bases: 11. The CDR3 loop is CASSSTGAHSLNTEAFF. CDR3 sequence (DNA): TGTGCCAGCAGCTCAACAGGGGCGCATTCCCTGAACACTGAAGCTTTCTTT.

In this sample, this clonotype turned up many times. The genes are TRBV4-3 and TRBJ2-7, with 14 bases aligning to TRBD2. This CDR3 region has 15 residues. J lost 2 bases, V lost 3 bases, and 0 bases had no gene match. Germline CDR1 is LGHNA and CDR2 is YSLEER. CDR3 protein: CASSQGLAGAYEQYV. CDR3 in DNA: TGCGCCAGCAGCCAGGGACTAGCGGGAGCCTACGAGCAGTACGTC.

This clonotype was seen a few times. The chain links TRBV5-6 to TRBJ1-5; 10 bases line up with TRBD1. The ends lost 4 bases at V and 6 bases at J; junction bases unmatched: 7. The CDR3 has 15 amino acids. Germline V gene data show CDR1 as SGHDT and CDR2 as YYEEEE. This chain's CDR3 is CASSATGGSGQPQHF. The CDR3 DNA reads as TGTGCCAGCAGCGCGACAGGGGGCTCCGGTCAGCCCCAGCATTTT.

V is TRBV7-2 and J is TRBJ1-4; 8 nucleotides match TRBD1. The CDR3 contains 15 residues. Trimming cost V 6 bases and J 1 base; bases outside gene matches: 4. Germline V gene lookup returns CDR1 SGHTA and CDR2 FQGNSA. The CDR3 DNA reads TGTGCCAGCAGAACCGGGACAGGAACTAATGAAAAACTGTTTTTT. This encodes CASRTGTGTNEKLFF. Drawing the rest from reference TRBV7-2 and TRBJ1-4, the complete variable domain is GAGVSQSPSNKVTEKGKDVELRCDPISGHTALYWYRQSLGQGLEFLIYFQGNSAPDKSGLPSDRFSAERTGGSVSTLTIQRTQQEDSAVYLCASRTGTGTNEKLFFGSGTQLSVL.

The chain has TRBV15 and TRBJ1-1; D gene uncertain. V gave up 5 bases and J gave up 4 bases, with 11 bases separating them. This CDR3 has 13 residues. The germline CDR1 and CDR2 sequences are LNHNV and YYDKDF (reference sequence). The CDR3: CATSRRGGTEAFF. CDR3 nucleotides: TGTGCCACCAGCCGGCGGGGAGGCACTGAAGCTTTCTTT.

The J gene is TRBJ1-6, the V gene TRBV20-1; maybe TRBD1 (6 bases). Germline-derived CDR1 and CDR2 are DFQATT and SNEGSKA (reference sequence). The CDR3 totals 16 residues. V was cut by 0 bases and J by 7 bases, with 16 bases left in between. DNA for the CDR3: TGCAGTGCTAGAGACGGACAGTTTCTGGGGAATTCACCCCTCCACTTT. This codes for CSARDGQFLGNSPLHF.

This clonotype appeared many times. The genes are TRBV7-9 and TRBJ1-5; 9 nucleotides line up with TRBD1. Germline CDR1 reads SEHNR; CDR2 reads FQNEAQ (reference sequence). Trimming cost V 5 bases and J 3 bases; bases outside gene matches: 8. The length of the CDR3 is 16 residues. CDR3 DNA: TGTGCCAGCAGCGCTTGGGGACAGGGCCCCAATCAGCCCCAGCATTTT. Translation gives CASSAWGQGPNQPQHF.

This clonotype was detected many times. This chain joins TRBV12-3 or TRBV12-4 and TRBJ2-1, with 8 bases lining up with TRBD1. The CDR3 extends over 16 amino acids. Trimming cost V 3 bases and J 7 bases; bases outside gene matches: 11. The CDR3 loop is CASSFPFRGRQNEQFF. The CDR3 nucleotides are TGTGCCAGCAGTTTCCCCTTCAGGGGGCGACAAAATGAGCAGTTCTTC.

The sample holds many counts of this clonotype. The J gene is TRBJ1-5, the V gene TRBV7-9; D gene ambiguous. V dropped 1 base and J dropped 7 bases, with 8 bases sitting between them. Per the germline V gene, CDR1 is SEHNR and CDR2 is FQNEAQ (reference sequence). This CDR3 spans 13 amino acids. CDR3 sequence reads: CASSLVEDQPQHF. The DNA of the CDR3 is TGTGCCAGCAGCTTAGTGGAGGACCAGCCCCAGCATTTT.

This clonotype came up many times. This chain links TRBV12-3 or TRBV12-4 with TRBJ2-7, with a weak D call TRBD1 (7 bases). V was shortened by 1 base and J by 7 bases, with 11 bases between the two germline ends. There are 13 residues in the CDR3. In DNA, the CDR3 is TGTGCCAGCAGTTTAGTCAGGGGGAGGGAGCAGTACTTC. Protein product: CASSLVRGREQYF.